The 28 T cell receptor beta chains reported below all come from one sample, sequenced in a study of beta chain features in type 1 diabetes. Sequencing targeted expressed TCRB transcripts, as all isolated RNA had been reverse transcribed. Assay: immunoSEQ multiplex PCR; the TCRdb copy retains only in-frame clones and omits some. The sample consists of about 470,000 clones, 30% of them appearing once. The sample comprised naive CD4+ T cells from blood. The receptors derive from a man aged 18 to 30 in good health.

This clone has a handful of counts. The CDR3 loop is CASSPGSRHEQFF. CDR3 in DNA: TGTGCCAGCTCACCGGGTAGTCGCCATGAGCAGTTCTTC. The V and J genes are TRBV18 and TRBJ2-1; D gene uncertain. From germline, CDR1 is KGHSH and CDR2 LQKENI. The CDR3 has 13 amino acids. V was pared by 3 bases and J by 8 bases, with 11 bases between.

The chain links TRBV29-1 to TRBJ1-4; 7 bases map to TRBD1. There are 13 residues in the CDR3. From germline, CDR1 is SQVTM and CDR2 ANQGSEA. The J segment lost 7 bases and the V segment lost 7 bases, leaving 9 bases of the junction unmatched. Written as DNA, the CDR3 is TGCAGCGGACACAGGGGATCGAGTGAAAAACTGTTTTTT. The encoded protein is CSGHRGSSEKLFF.

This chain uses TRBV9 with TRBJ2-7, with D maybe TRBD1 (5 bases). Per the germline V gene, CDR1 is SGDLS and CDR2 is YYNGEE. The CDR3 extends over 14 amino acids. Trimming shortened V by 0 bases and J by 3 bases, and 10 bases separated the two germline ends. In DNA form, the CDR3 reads TGTGCCAGCAGCGTAGGGGCAGGGATCTACGAGCAGTACTTC. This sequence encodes CASSVGAGIYEQYF.

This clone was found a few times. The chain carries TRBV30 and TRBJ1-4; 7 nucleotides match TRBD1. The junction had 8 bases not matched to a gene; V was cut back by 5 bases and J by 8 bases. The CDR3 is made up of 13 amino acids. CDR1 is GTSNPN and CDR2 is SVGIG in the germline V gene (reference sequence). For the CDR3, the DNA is TGTGCCTGGGGGGACAGTCACAGCGAAAAACTGTTTTTT. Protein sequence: CAWGDSHSEKLFF.

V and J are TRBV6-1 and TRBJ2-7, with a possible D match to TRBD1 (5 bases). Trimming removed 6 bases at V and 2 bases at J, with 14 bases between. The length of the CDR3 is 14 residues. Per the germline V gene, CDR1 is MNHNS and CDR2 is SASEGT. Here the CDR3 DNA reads TGTGCCAGCAGGTCTTCGGGCAGGGCCTACGAGCAGTACTTC. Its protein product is CASRSSGRAYEQYF.

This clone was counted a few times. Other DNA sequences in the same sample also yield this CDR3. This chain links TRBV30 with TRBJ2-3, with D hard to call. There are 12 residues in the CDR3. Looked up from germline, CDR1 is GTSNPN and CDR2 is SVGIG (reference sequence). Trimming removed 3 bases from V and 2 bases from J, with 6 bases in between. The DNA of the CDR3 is TGTGCCTGGAGCCCGAACACAGATACGCAGTATTTT. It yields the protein CAWSPNTDTQYF.

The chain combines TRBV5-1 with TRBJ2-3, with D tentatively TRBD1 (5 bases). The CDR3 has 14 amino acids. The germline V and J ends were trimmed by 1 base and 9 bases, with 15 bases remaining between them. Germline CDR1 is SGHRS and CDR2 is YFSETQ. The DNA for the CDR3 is TGCGCCAGCAGCTTGTATTCGCAGGGCATCACGCAGTATTTT. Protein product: CASSLYSQGITQYF.

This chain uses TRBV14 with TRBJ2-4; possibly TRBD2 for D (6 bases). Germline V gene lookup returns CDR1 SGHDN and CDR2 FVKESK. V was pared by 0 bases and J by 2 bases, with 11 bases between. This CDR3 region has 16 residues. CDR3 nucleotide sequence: TGTGCCAGCAGCCAAGACCTGGGGGGTCCCAAAAACATTCAGTACTTC. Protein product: CASSQDLGGPKNIQYF.

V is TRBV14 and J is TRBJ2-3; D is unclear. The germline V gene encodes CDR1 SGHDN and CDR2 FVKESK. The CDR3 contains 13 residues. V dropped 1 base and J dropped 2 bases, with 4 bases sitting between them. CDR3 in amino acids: CASSQGYTDTQYF. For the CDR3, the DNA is TGTGCCAGCAGCCAAGGGTACACAGATACGCAGTATTTT.

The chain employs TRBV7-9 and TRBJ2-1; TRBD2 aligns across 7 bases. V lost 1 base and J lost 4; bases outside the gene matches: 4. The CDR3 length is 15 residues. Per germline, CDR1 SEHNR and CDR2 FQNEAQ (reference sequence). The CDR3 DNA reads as TGTGCCAGCAGCTTAGGCCAGGGAGGGTACAATGAGCAGTTCTTC. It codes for CASSLGQGGYNEQFF.

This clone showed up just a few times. In nucleotides, the CDR3 is TGTGCCTGGATCCAGCGAGACGAGCAGTTCTTC. Translation gives CAWIQRDEQFF. The genes are TRBV30 and TRBJ2-1; D unclear. CDR3 length equals 11 residues. Germline CDR1 reads GTSNPN; CDR2 reads SVGIG (reference sequence). V was pared by 4 bases and J by 10 bases, with 11 bases between.

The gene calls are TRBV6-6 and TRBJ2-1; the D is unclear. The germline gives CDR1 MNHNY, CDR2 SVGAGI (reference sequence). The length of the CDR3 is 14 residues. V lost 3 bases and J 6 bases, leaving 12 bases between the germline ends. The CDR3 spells CASSYSTATNEQFF. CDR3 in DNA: TGTGCCAGCAGTTATTCAACAGCAACCAATGAGCAGTTCTTC.

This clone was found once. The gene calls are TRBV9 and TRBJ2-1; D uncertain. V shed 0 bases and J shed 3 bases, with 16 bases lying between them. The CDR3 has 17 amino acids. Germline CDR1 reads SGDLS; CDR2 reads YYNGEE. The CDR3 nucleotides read TGTGCCAGCAGCGTAGATTCCCTCGCGGCTAACTACAATGAGCAGTTCTTC. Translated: CASSVDSLAANYNEQFF.

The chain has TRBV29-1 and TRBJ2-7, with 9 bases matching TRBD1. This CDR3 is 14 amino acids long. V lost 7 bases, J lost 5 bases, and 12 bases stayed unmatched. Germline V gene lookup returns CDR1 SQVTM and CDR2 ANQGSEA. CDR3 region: CSGVRDRASNEQYF. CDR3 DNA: TGCAGCGGCGTCAGGGACAGGGCGTCCAACGAGCAGTACTTC.

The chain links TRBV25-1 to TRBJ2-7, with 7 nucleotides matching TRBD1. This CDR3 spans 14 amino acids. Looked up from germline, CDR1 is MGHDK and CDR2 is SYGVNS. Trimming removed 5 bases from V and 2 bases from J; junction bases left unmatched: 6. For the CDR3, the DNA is TGTGCCAGCAGTAAGGGGGCGATCCCCTACGAGCAGTACTTC. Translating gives CASSKGAIPYEQYF.

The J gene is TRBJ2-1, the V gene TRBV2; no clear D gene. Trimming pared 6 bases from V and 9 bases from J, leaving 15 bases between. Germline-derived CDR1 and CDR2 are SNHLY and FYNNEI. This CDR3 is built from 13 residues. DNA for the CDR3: TGTGCCAGCAGGCCCCACCGAGAAAGTGAGCAGTTCTTC. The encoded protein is CASRPHRESEQFF.

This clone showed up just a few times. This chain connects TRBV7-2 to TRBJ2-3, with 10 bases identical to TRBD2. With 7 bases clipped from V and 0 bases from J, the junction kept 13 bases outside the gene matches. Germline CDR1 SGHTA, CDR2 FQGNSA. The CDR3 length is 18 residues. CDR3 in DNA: TGTGCCAGCATCCTACTAGCGGGAAGCTCTCCTAGCACAGATACGCAGTATTTT. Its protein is CASILLAGSSPSTDTQYF.

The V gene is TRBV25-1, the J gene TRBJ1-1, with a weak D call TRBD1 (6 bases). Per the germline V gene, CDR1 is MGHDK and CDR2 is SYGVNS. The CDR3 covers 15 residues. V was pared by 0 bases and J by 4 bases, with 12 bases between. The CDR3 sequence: CASSEYVGGGTEAFF. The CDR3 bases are TGTGCCAGCAGTGAATATGTAGGGGGTGGCACTGAAGCTTTCTTT.

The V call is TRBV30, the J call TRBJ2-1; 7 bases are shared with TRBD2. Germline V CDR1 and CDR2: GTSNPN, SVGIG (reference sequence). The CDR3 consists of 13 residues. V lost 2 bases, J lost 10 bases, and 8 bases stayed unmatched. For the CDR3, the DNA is TGTGCCTGGAGTTTCGCGGGAGAAAGAGAGCAGTTCTTC. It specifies CAWSFAGEREQFF.

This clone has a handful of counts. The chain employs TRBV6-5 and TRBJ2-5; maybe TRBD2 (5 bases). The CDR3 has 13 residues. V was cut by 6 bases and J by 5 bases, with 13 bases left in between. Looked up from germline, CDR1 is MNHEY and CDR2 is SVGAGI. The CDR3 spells CASSQNGVETQYF. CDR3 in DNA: TGTGCCAGCAGCCAAAACGGGGTGGAGACCCAGTACTTC.

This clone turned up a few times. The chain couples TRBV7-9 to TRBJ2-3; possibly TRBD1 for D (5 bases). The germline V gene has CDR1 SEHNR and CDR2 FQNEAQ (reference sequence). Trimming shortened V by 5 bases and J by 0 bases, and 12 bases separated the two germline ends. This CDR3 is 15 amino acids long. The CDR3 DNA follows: TGTGCCAGCAGCCTACAGGCGTCCAGCACAGATACGCAGTATTTT. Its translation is CASSLQASSTDTQYF.

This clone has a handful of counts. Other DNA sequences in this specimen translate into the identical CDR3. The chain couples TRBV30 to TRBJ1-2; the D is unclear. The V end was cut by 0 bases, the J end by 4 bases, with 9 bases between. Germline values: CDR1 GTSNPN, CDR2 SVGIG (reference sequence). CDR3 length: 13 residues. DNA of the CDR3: TGTGCCTGGAGTGTAGGTGCAGTCTATGGCTACACCTTC. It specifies CAWSVGAVYGYTF.

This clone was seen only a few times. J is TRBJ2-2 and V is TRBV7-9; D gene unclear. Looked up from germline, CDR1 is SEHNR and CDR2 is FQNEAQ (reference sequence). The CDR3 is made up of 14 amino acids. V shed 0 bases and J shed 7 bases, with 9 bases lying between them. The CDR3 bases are TGTGCCAGCAGCTTAGCCCAATACGTCGGGGAGCTGTTTTTT. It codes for CASSLAQYVGELFF. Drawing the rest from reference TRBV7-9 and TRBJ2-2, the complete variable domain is DTGVSQNPRHKITKRGQNVTFRCDPISEHNRLYWYRQTLGQGPEFLTYFQNEAQLEKSRLLSDRFSAERPKGSFSTLEIQRTEQGDSAMYLCASSLAQYVGELFFGEGSRLTVL.

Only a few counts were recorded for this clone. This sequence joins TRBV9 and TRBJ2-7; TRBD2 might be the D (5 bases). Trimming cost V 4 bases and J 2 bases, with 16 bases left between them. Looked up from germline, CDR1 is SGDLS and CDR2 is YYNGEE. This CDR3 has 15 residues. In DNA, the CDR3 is TGTGCCAGCAGCCCCGGAGGTCGGGAAACCTACGAGCAGTACTTC. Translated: CASSPGGRETYEQYF.

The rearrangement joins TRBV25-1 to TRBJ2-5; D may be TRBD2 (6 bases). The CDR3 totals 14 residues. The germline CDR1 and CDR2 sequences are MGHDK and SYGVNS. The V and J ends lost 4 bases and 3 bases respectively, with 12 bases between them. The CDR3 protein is CASSVAGRKETQYF. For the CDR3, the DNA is TGTGCCAGCAGTGTGGCGGGGCGAAAAGAGACCCAGTACTTC.

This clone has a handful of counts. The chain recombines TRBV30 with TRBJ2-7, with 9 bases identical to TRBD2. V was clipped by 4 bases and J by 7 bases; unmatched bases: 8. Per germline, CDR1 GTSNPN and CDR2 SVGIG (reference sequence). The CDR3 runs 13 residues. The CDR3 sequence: CAWMAGGPREQYF. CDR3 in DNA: TGTGCCTGGATGGCGGGAGGGCCTCGAGAGCAGTACTTC. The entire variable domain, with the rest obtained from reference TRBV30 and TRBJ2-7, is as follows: SQTIHQWPATLVQPVGSPLSLECTVEGTSNPNLYWYRQAAGRGLQLLFYSVGIGQISSEVPQNLSASRPQDRQFILSSKKLLLSDSGFYLCAWMAGGPREQYFGPGTRLTVT.

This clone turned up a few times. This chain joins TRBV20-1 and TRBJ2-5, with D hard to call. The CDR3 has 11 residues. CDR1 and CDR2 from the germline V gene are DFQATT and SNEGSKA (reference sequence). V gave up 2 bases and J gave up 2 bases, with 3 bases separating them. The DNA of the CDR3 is TGCAGTGCTAGAAAACAAGAGACCCAGTACTTC. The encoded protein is CSARKQETQYF.

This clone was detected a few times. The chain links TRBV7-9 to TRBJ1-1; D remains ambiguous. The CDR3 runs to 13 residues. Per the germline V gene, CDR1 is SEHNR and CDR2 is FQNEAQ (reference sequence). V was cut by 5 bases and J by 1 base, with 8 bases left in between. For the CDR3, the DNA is TGTGCCAGCAGCCGGGCCTCGAACACTGAAGCTTTCTTT. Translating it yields CASSRASNTEAFF.